The entry below gives a single TCR beta chain sequence along with its context. Per the original data handling: Estimation of nucleated cell counts relied on the amplification of reference gene primers. The method was immunoSEQ multiplex PCR; TCRdb's version includes in-frame clones alone and lacks a portion of them. The V and J calls and clone size were taken over from that table, and D and trimming were inferred from the DNA. The sample shows tens of thousands of clones, about 80% of them seen only once. This sample was taken from a study of blood T cell repertoires in COVID-19. Study in general: T cells, B-cell-depleted T cells, or PBMCs supplied cDNA or gDNA.

The CDR3 contains 15 residues. Germline V lookup: CDR1 SGDLS, CDR2 YYNGEE. Trimming removed 4 bases from V and 3 bases from J, with 13 bases in between. Sequencing was done on a sample of peripheral blood. The TCR was taken from a woman aged 70 to 79 with acute or convalescent COVID-19. The chain couples TRBV9 to TRBJ2-2, with D perhaps TRBD2 (6 bases). CDR3 loop: CASSQRASDTGELFF. In nucleotides, the CDR3 is TGTGCCAGCAGCCAACGTGCTAGCGACACCGGGGAGCTGTTTTTT. Full variable domain (missing parts from reference TRBV9 and TRBJ2-2): DSGVTQTPKHLITATGQRVTLRCSPRSGDLSVYWYQQSLDQGLQFLIQYYNGEERAKGNILERFSAQQFPDLHSELNLSSLELGDSALYFCASSQRASDTGELFFGEGSRLTVL.